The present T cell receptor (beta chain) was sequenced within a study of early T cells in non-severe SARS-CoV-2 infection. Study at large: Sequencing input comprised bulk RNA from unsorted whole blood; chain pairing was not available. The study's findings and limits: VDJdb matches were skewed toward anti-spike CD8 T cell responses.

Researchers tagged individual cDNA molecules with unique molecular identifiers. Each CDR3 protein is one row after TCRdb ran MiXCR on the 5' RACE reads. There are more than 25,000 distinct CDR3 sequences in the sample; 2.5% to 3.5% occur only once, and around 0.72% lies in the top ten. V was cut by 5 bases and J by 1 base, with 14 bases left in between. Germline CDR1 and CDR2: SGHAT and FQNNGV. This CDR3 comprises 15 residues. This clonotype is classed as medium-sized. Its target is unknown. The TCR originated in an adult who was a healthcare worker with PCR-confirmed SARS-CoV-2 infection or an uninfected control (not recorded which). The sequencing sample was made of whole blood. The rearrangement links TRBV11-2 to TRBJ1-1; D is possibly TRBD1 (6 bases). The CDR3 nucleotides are TGTGCCAGCAGCGGGTACCGGGACAAGAACACTGAAGCTTTCTTT. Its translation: CASSGYRDKNTEAFF. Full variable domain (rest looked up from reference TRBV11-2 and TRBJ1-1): EAGVAQSPRYKIIEKRQSVAFWCNPISGHATLYWYQQILGQGPKLLIQFQNNGVVDDSQLPKDRFSAERLKGVDSTLKIQPAKLEDSAVYLCASSGYRDKNTEAFFGQGTRLTVV.